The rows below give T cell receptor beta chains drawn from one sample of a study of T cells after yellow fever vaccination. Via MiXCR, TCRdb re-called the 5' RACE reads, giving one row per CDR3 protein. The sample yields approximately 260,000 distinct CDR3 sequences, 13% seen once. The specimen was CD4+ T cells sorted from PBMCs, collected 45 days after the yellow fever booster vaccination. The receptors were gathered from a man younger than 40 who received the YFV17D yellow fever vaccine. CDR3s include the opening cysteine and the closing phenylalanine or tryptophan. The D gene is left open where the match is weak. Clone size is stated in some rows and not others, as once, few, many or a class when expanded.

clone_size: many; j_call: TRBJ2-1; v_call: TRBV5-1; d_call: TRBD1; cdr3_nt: TGCGCCAGCAGCCTCTGGGGGGACAGGGGATTCGATGAGCAGTTCTTC; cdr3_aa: CASSLWGDRGFDEQFF
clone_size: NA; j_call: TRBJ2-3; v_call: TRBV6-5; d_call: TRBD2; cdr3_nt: TGTGCCAGCAGGGGATTAGCGGGCCGTACCACAGATACGCAGTATTTT; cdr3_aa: CASRGLAGRTTDTQYF
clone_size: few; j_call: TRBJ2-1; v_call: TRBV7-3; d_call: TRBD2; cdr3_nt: TGTGCCAGCAGCTTGGGACTAGCTTTGTACAATGAGCAGTTCTTC; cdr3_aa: CASSLGLALYNEQFF
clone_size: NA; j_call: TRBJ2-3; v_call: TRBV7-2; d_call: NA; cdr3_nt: TGTGCCAGCAGAAAGGGACCAGATACGCAGTATTTT; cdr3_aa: CASRKGPDTQYF
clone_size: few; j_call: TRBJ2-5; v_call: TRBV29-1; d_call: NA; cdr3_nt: TGCAGTTGGCGGGCCCCCCATCGGGAGACCCAGTACTTC; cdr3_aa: CSWRAPHRETQYF
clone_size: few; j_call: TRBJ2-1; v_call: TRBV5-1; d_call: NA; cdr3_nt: TGCGCCAGCAGCTTGGAACCCCGGGAAGGGGGGAATGAGCAGTTCTTC; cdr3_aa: CASSLEPREGGNEQFF
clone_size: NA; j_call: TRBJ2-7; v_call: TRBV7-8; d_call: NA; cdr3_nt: TGTGCCAGCAGCTTAGATTTGGGGGGGGACATAGGCTACGAGCAGTACTTC; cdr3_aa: CASSLDLGGDIGYEQYF
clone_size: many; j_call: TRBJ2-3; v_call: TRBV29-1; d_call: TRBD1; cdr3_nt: TGCAGCGTTGATGGGACAGAGAGCACAGATACGCAGTATTTT; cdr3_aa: CSVDGTESTDTQYF
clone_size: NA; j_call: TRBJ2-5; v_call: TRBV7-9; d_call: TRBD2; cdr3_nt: TGTGCCAGCAGCCCCGGACTAGCGGGTCCACAAGAGACCCAGTACTTC; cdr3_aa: CASSPGLAGPQETQYF
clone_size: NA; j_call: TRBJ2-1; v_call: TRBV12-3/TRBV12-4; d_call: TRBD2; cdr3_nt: TGTGCCAGCACCCGGACGGGAGGAGAGCAGTTCTTC; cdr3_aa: CASTRTGGEQFF
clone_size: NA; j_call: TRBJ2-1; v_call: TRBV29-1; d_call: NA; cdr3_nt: TGCAGCGCCTGGACTAGGGGGCCCAATGAGCAGTTCTTC; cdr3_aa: CSAWTRGPNEQFF
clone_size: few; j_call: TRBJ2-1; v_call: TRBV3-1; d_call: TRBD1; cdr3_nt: TGTGCCAGCAGCCATCGACAGGGCTACAATGAGCAGTTCTTC; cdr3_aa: CASSHRQGYNEQFF
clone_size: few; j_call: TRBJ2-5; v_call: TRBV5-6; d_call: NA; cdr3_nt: TGTGCCAGCAGCTTGGTGGGGGCGCCAGGGGAGACCCAGTACTTC; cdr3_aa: CASSLVGAPGETQYF
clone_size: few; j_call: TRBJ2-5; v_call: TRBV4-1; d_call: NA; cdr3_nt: TGCGCCAGCAGCCAAGACCCCCCCCGGGGCCAAGAGACCCAGTACTTC; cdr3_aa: CASSQDPPRGQETQYF
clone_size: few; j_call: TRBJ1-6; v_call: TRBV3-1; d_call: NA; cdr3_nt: TGTGCCAGCAGCCAAGATGTGTTCCAGTCACCCCTCCACTTT; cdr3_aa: CASSQDVFQSPLHF
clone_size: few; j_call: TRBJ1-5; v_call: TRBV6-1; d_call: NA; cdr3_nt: TGTGCCAGCAGTGCGCATAGCAATCAGCCCCAGCATTTT; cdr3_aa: CASSAHSNQPQHF
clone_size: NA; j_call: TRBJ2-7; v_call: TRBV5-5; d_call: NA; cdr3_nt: TGTGCCAGCAGCTTGGGGGGCATGGGAGCCTACGAGCAGTACTTC; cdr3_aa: CASSLGGMGAYEQYF
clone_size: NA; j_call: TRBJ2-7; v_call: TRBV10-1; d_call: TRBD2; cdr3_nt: TGCGCCAGGTCTACTAGCGGGAGTTACGAGCAGTACTTC; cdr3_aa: CARSTSGSYEQYF
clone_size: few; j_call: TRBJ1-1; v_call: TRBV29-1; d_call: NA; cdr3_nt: TGCAGCGTTGGGAAGGGGTATGGCACTGAAGCTTTCTTT; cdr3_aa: CSVGKGYGTEAFF
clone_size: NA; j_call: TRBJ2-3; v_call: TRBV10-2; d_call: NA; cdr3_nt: TGCGCCAGCGGGTTCAGGTCTTACACAGATACGCAGTATTTT; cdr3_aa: CASGFRSYTDTQYF
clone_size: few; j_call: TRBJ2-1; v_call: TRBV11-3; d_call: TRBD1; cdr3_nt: TGTGCCAGCAGCTTAGGACAGGGAGATATCGATGAGCAGTTCTTC; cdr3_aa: CASSLGQGDIDEQFF
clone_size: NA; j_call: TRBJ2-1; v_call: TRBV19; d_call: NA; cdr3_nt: TGTGCCAGTAAGGGGTGGGGGGACACCTCCTCCTACAATGAGCAGTTCTTC; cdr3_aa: CASKGWGDTSSYNEQFF
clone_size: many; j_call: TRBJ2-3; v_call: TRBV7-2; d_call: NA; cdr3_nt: TGTGCCAGCAAACTGGGCCAGATCACAGATACGCAGTATTTT; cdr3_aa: CASKLGQITDTQYF
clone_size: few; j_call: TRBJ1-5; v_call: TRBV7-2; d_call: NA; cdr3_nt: TGTGCCAGCAGCTTAAGGGGAATCGGGCAGCCCCAGCATTTT; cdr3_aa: CASSLRGIGQPQHF
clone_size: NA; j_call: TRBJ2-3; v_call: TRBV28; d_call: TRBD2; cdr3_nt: TGTGCCAGCAGTTTGGGACTAGCGGGAGGGGGAGATACGCAGTATTTT; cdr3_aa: CASSLGLAGGGDTQYF
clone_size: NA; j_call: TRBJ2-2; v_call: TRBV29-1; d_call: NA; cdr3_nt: TGCAGCGTTGCGGGCACCGGGGAGCTGTTTTTT; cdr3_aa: CSVAGTGELFF
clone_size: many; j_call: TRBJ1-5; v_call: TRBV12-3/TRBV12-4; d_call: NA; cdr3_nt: TGTGCCAGCAGTTTACCGCCCCAGCCCCAGCATTTT; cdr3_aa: CASSLPPQPQHF
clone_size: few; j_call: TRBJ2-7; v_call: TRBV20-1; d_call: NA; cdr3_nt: TGCAGTGCTAGAGATGCGTCGGGGAACTACGAGCAGTACTTC; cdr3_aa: CSARDASGNYEQYF
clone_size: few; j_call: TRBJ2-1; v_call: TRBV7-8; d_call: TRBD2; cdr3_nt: TGTGCCAGCAGCTCGCCGGGACTAGCGACCATTAGCTCCTACAATGAGCAGTTCTTC; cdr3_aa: CASSSPGLATISSYNEQFF
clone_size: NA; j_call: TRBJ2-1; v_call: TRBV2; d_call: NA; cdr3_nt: TGTGCCAGCATCGGAGGGGGTGCCGGAGACAATGAGCAGTTCTTC; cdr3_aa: CASIGGGAGDNEQFF
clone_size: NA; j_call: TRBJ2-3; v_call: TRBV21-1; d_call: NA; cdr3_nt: TGTGCCAGCAGCAAAGAAGGGGGGGAGCGGGATAAGACAGATACGCAGTATTTT; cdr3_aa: CASSKEGGERDKTDTQYF
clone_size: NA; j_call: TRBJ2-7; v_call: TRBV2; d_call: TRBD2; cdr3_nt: TGTGCCAGCAGTGAATATAGCGGGAGAACCTACGAGCAGTACTTC; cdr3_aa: CASSEYSGRTYEQYF
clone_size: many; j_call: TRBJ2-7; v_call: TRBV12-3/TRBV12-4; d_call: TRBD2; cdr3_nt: TGTGCCAGCAGTTTCGGCGGGGGCTCCTACGAGCAGTACTTC; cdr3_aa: CASSFGGGSYEQYF
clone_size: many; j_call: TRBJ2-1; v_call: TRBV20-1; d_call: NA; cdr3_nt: TGCAGTGCTAGAGAACACGGCGGTGAGCAGTTCTTC; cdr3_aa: CSAREHGGEQFF
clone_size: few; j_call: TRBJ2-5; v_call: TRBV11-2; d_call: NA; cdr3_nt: TGTGCCAGCAGCCCTCCTGAGGGGGGGGAGACCCAGTACTTC; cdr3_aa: CASSPPEGGETQYF
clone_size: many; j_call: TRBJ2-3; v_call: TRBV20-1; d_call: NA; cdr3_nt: TGCAGTGCTGAGAGAGGGACAGATACGCAGTATTTT; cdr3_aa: CSAERGTDTQYF
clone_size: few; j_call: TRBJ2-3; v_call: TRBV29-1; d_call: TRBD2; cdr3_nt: TGCAGCGTCCGGAGCCTAGCGGGAGTACGAGATACGCAGTATTTT; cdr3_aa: CSVRSLAGVRDTQYF
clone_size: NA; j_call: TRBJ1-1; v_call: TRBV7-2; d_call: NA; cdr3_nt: TGTGCCAGCAGCTTAGGAGAAATCGCTGAAGCTTTCTTT; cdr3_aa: CASSLGEIAEAFF
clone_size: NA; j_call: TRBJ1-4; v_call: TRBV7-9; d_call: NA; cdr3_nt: TGTGCCAGCAGCTTAAGGGGATTCGCAACTAATGAAAAACTGTTTTTT; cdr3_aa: CASSLRGFATNEKLFF
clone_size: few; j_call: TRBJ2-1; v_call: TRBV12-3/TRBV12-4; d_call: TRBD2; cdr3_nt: TGTGCCAGCAGCCGCGGAGGCAGCGGGAGTAATGCTGAGCAGTTCTTC; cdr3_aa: CASSRGGSGSNAEQFF
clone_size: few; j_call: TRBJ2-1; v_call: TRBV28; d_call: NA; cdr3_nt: TGTGCCAGCACCATCTTGGGATTAGGGGCTGAGCAGTTCTTC; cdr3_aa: CASTILGLGAEQFF
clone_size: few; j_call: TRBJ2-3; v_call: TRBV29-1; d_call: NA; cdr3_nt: TGCAGCGTTGAAGGCCACCTTAGGGGCACAGATACGCAGTATTTT; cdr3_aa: CSVEGHLRGTDTQYF
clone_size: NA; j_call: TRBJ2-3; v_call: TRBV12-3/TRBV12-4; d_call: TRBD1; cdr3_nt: TGTGCCAGCAGTTGGAACAGGGGGACCACAGATACGCAGTATTTT; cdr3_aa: CASSWNRGTTDTQYF
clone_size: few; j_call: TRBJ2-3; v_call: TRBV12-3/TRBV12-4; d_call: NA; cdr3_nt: TGTGCCAGCGCCCGGGACACCCGCACAGATACGCAGTATTTT; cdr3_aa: CASARDTRTDTQYF
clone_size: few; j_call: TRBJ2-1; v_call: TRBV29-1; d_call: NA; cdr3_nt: TGCAGCGTTGGATACGGGGAGCAGTTCTTC; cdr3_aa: CSVGYGEQFF
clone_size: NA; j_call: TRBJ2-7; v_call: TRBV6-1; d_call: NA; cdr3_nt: TGTGCCAGCCAGACTAGTCTCGGCTACGAGCAGTACTTC; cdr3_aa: CASQTSLGYEQYF
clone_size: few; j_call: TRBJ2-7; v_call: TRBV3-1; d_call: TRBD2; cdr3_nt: TGTGCCAGCAGCCCTTCGGGGGGTAGCGGGAGATCCGAGCAGTACTTC; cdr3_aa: CASSPSGGSGRSEQYF
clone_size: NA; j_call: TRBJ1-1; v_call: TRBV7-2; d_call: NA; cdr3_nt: TGTGCCAGCAGCTTAGGGGTCGGGTACACTGAAGCTTTCTTT; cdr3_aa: CASSLGVGYTEAFF
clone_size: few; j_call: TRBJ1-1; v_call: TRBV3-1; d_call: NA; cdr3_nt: TGTGCCAGCAGCCAAGGTCGGGCCACTGAAGCTTTCTTT; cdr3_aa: CASSQGRATEAFF
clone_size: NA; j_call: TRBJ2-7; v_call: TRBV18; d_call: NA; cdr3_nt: TGTGCCAGCTCACCTGACCACGAGCAGTACTTC; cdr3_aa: CASSPDHEQYF
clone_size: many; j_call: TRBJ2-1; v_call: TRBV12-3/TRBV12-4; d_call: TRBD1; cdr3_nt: TGTGCCAGCAGCCGGGACAGGGGGCGCGAGCAGTTCTTC; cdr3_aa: CASSRDRGREQFF
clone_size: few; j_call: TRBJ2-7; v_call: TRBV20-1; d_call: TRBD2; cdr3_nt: TGCAGTGCTAGAGATCGTAGCGGGAGATTTTACGAGCAGTACTTC; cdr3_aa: CSARDRSGRFYEQYF